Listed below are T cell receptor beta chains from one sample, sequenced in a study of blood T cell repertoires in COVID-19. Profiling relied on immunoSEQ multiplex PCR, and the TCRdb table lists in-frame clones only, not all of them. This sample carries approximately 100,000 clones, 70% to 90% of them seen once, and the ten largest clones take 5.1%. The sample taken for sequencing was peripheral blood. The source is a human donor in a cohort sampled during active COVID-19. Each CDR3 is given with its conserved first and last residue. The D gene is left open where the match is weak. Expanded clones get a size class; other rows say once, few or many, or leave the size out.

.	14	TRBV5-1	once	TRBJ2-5	TGCGCCAGCAGCCGAGGCGGCAGTCAAGAGACCCAGTACTTC	CASSRGGSQETQYF
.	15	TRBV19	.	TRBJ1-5	TGTGCCAGTAGCTCGACAGGCCCAGGTAATCAGCCCCAGCATTTT	CASSSTGPGNQPQHF
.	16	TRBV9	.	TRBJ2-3	TGTGCCAGCAGCCCCCGACGGGACTCATACACAGATACGCAGTATTTT	CASSPRRDSYTDTQYF
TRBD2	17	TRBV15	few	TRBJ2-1	TGTGCCACCAGCAGAGATCCTAGCGGGAGTTTCTACAATGAGCAGTTCTTC	CATSRDPSGSFYNEQFF
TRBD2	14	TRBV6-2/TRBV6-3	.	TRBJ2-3	TGTGCCAGCAGTCCCGGACTAGCCGCGGATACGCAGTATTTT	CASSPGLAADTQYF
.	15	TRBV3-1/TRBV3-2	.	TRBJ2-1	TGTGCCAGCAGCCGTAGCGGAAGCTCCTACAATGAGCAGTTCTTC	CASSRSGSSYNEQFF
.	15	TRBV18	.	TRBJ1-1	TGTGCCAGCTCACCAAGGCTGGGCTTGGGCACTGAAGCTTTCTTT	CASSPRLGLGTEAFF
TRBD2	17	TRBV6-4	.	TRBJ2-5	TGTGCCAGCAAAACCCCTCTAGCTGCGGGAGGGGGAGAGACCCAGTACTTC	CASKTPLAAGGGETQYF
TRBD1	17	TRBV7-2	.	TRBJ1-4	TGTGCCAGCAGCTCCCGGACAGGGCGGACATGGAGTGAAAAACTGTTTTTT	CASSSRTGRTWSEKLFF
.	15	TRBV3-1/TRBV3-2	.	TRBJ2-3	TGTGCCAGCAGCAAAGGGACTCGTCGCACAGATACGCAGTATTTT	CASSKGTRRTDTQYF
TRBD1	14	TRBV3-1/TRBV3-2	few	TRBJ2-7	TGTGCCAGCAGCCAACCGGGACAGGGCTACGAGCAGTACTTC	CASSQPGQGYEQYF
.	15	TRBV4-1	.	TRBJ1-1	TGCGCCAGCAGGATTGCTACAGGTACGAACACTGAAGCTTTCTTT	CASRIATGTNTEAFF
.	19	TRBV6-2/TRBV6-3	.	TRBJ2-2	TGTGCCAGCAGTACCTGGGCCCCGACAGGGAGGTTGAACACCGGGGAGCTGTTTTTT	CASSTWAPTGRLNTGELFF
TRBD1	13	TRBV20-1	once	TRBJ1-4	TGCAGTGCTAGTCGGACAGGGTCTGAAAAACTGTTTTTT	CSASRTGSEKLFF
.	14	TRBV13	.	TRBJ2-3	TGTGCCAGCAGCTTACGGCAGGGTACAGATACGCAGTATTTT	CASSLRQGTDTQYF
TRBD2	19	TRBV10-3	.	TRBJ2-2	TGTGCCATCAGTGGACCCTCCGGACTAGCGGGAGCCCGGACCGGGGAGCTGTTTTTT	CAISGPSGLAGARTGELFF
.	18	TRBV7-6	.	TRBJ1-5	TGTGCCAGCAGCCAAGCGCAGGGGCCATCCTATAGCAATCAGCCCCAGCATTTT	CASSQAQGPSYSNQPQHF
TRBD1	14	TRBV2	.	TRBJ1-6	TGTGCCAGCAAAATCACAGGGGGAGATTCACCCCTCCACTTT	CASKITGGDSPLHF
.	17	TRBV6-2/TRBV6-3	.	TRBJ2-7	TGTGCCAGCAGTTCCCGGACACTAAGTCCCAACTCCTACGAGCAGTACTTC	CASSSRTLSPNSYEQYF
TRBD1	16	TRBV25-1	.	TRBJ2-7	TGTGCCAGCAGTCCAATGGGGGGACAGGGTAAAGGCGAGCAGTACTTC	CASSPMGGQGKGEQYF